This T cell receptor beta chain was identified in a study of siplizumab effects on memory and regulatory T cells. V lost 5 bases to trimming and J lost 16 bases, with 18 bases between them. Germline-derived CDR1 and CDR2 are SGHTA and FQGNSA. This CDR3 spans 12 amino acids. Generated by immunoSEQ multiplex PCR, the TCRdb table keeps only in-frame clones and is missing some. The data show fewer than 70,000 clones, about 87% seen once. Regarding the study as a whole: Proliferating Tregs in siplizumab cultures were never verified as suppressive. Siplizumab significantly reduced alloreactive sequences traceable to unstimulated CD4+ memory cells.

In the case of this clone: Its target is not known.

This rearrangement joins TRBV7-2 to TRBJ2-1; D may match TRBD1 or TRBD2 (5 bases each). The sequenced material came from Tregs sorted from blood. The clonotype originates from a human donor in good health. CDR3 sequence: CASSRGLGPGFF. The CDR3 DNA sequence: TGTGCCAGCAGCCGAGGGCTGGGGCCAGGCTTCTTC.